A single sample is the source of the 14 T cell receptor beta chains below, sequenced in a study of blood T cell repertoires in COVID-19. The assay was immunoSEQ multiplex PCR, and TCRdb's table has in-frame clones only and misses some. Seen here are hundreds of thousands of clones, 82% observed once, and the top ten hold 3% to 4%. The sample comprised peripheral blood. The receptors shown here come from a woman aged 80 or older with acute or convalescent COVID-19.

The CDR3 sequence: CAISEDRVYGYTF. The CDR3 region has the DNA TGTGCCATCAGTGAGGACAGAGTCTATGGCTACACCTTC. The gene calls are TRBV10-3 and TRBJ1-2; the D gene is possibly TRBD1 (5 bases). The germline gives CDR1 ENHRY, CDR2 SYGVKD. Trimming shortened V by 2 bases and J by 4 bases, and 8 bases separated the two germline ends. CDR3 length equals 13 residues.

The chain uses TRBV7-9 and TRBJ1-1; D is undetermined. This CDR3 contains 16 residues. The germline V gene encodes CDR1 SEHNR and CDR2 FQNEAQ (reference sequence). The ends were cut back, 2 bases at V and 6 bases at J, with 19 bases in the middle. CDR3 protein: CASSLFGAAHGAEAFF. CDR3 bases: TGTGCCAGCAGCTTATTTGGTGCGGCCCATGGCGCTGAAGCTTTCTTT. The full variable domain, with the rest looked up from reference TRBV7-9 and TRBJ1-1, is DTGVSQNPRHKITKRGQNVTFRCDPISEHNRLYWYRQTLGQGPEFLTYFQNEAQLEKSRLLSDRFSAERPKGSFSTLEIQRTEQGDSAMYLCASSLFGAAHGAEAFFGQGTRLTVV.

The chain joins TRBV3-1 (or the pseudogene TRBV3-2) to TRBJ1-3; D is possibly TRBD1 (5 bases). Trimming removed 0 bases from V and 4 bases from J, with 19 bases in between. The germline CDR1 and CDR2 sequences are LGHDT and YNNKEL (reference sequence). This CDR3 is built from 18 residues. The CDR3 region is CASSQDVRQSLGGNTIYF. The CDR3 nucleotides are TGTGCCAGCAGCCAAGACGTGAGACAGTCACTTGGGGGAAACACCATATATTTT.

The rearrangement links TRBV7-2 to TRBJ1-2; TRBD1 matches 9 bases. Germline CDR1 is SGHTA and CDR2 is FQGNSA. This CDR3 spans 15 amino acids. The V segment lost 7 bases and the J segment 2 bases; nucleotides outside the gene matches: 8. Here the CDR3 reads CASKQGAGWNYGYTF. The CDR3 bases are TGTGCCAGCAAACAGGGGGCAGGTTGGAACTATGGCTACACCTTC.

This chain uses TRBV6-1 with TRBJ1-5; the D gene is possibly TRBD1 (6 bases). CDR1 and CDR2 from the germline V gene are MNHNS and SASEGT. CDR3 length equals 16 residues. V was shortened by 0 bases and J by 5 bases, with 14 bases between the two germline ends. The DNA for the CDR3 is TGTGCCAGCAGTGAAGCCGGAACAGGGTCTCATCAGCCCCAGCATTTT. Protein product: CASSEAGTGSHQPQHF.

The gene calls are TRBV19 and TRBJ1-2; D remains ambiguous. CDR3 size: 14 residues. Trimming stripped 0 bases from V and 2 bases from J, with 7 bases between. The germline CDR1 and CDR2 sequences are LNHDA and SQIVND (reference sequence). The CDR3 DNA sequence: TGTGCCAGTAGTATAGACGGGTCAAACTATGGCTACACCTTC. Its protein product is CASSIDGSNYGYTF. Looking up the rest from reference TRBV19 and TRBJ1-2 gives the full variable domain: DGGITQSPKYLFRKEGQNVTLSCEQNLNHDAMYWYRQDPGQGLRLIYYSQIVNDFQKGDIAEGYSVSREKKESFPLTVTSAQKNPTAFYLCASSIDGSNYGYTFGSGTRLTVV.

This clone occurred once. The chain carries TRBV7-3 and TRBJ2-6; D is perhaps TRBD1 (6 bases). Germline CDR1 and CDR2: SGHTA and FQGTGA. The CDR3 has 13 residues. V gave up 9 bases and J gave up 7 bases, with 13 bases separating them. The CDR3 spells CARRWGLANVLTF. The DNA of the CDR3 is TGTGCCAGGAGATGGGGGCTAGCCAACGTCCTGACTTTC.

The chain links TRBV10-2 to TRBJ1-2; D possibly corresponds to TRBD1 (5 bases). There are 13 residues in the CDR3. Trimming took 2 bases from V and 3 from J, leaving 7 bases between them. The germline CDR1 and CDR2 sequences are WSHSY and SAAADI. CDR3 residues: CASSEQGDYGYTF. CDR3 sequence (DNA): TGCGCCAGCAGTGAGCAGGGTGACTATGGCTACACCTTC.

This clone was seen just once. J is TRBJ1-1 and V is TRBV6-5; D is unresolved. Germline values: CDR1 MNHEY, CDR2 SVGAGI. The V and J ends lost 2 bases and 1 base respectively, with 8 bases between them. There are 14 residues in the CDR3. This CDR3 reads CASSYLNRNTEAFF. The CDR3 DNA reads TGTGCCAGCAGTTACCTAAACAGGAACACTGAAGCTTTCTTT.

The chain couples TRBV9 to TRBJ1-2, with 7 bases that match TRBD1. The CDR3 runs to 15 residues. Per germline, CDR1 SGDLS and CDR2 YYNGEE. The trim removed 4 bases at V and 4 bases at J, leaving 10 bases unmatched. Here the CDR3 reads CASSPGQPQSYGYTF. CDR3 in DNA: TGTGCCAGCAGCCCGGGACAGCCCCAATCCTATGGCTACACCTTC.

V usage is TRBV7-2 and J usage is TRBJ1-2; 9 bases agree with TRBD1. Germline assignment: CDR1 SGHTA and CDR2 FQGNSA. The V segment lost 5 bases and the J segment 4 bases; nucleotides outside the gene matches: 5. CDR3 length equals 14 residues. CDR3 nucleotide sequence: TGTGCCAGCAGCCCAGGGACAGGGACCTATGGCTACACCTTC. Translation gives CASSPGTGTYGYTF.

This clone was picked up one time. The J gene is TRBJ1-2, the V gene TRBV6-1; D call uncertain. The CDR3 contains 19 residues. V was pared by 3 bases and J by 0 bases, with 23 bases between. Germline values: CDR1 MNHNS, CDR2 SASEGT. The CDR3 is CASSEVPRTRPDTNYGYTF. The CDR3 DNA reads TGTGCCAGCAGTGAGGTTCCCCGGACTCGGCCGGATACTAACTATGGCTACACCTTC.

The chain couples TRBV5-4 to TRBJ2-7; tentative D call: TRBD2 (5 bases). V lost 4 bases and J lost 4, with 18 bases in between. The CDR3 is 15 amino acids. The V gene's germline CDR1 is SGHNT and CDR2 YYREEE (reference sequence). CDR3 sequence reads: CASSPPRGRRYEQYF. CDR3 bases: TGTGCCAGCAGCCCGCCCCGAGGGAGACGGTACGAGCAGTACTTC. Full variable domain (missing parts from reference TRBV5-4 and TRBJ2-7): ETGVTQSPTHLIKTRGQQVTLRCSSQSGHNTVSWYQQALGQGPQFIFQYYREEENGRGNFPPRFSGLQFPNYSSELNVNALELDDSALYLCASSPPRGRRYEQYFGPGTRLTVT.

The J gene is TRBJ2-5, the V gene TRBV30; the match to TRBD1 covers 11 bases. The ends lost 7 bases at V and 5 bases at J; junction bases unmatched: 9. CDR3 length: 14 residues. CDR1 is GTSNPN and CDR2 is SVGIG in the germline V gene (reference sequence). The CDR3 DNA sequence: TGTGCCTCGTCGGGGACAGGGGGACAGGAGACCCAGTACTTC. The encoded protein is CASSGTGGQETQYF.